This is a list of T cell receptor beta chains from one sample in a study of vaccination effects on CD4 cells after COVID-19. Which antigens these TCRs recognize remains unknown. Sequencing used immunoSEQ multiplex PCR; TCRdb keeps in-frame clones, though not all of them. Seen here are about 15,000 clones, about 70% observed once, and the top ten hold roughly 25%. Source: CD4+ T cells from PBMCs cultured with HCoV-NL63 spike peptides, taken after COVID-19 vaccination. The source is a human donor who received a COVID-19 vaccine. Both conserved end residues are part of each CDR3. The order of the fields is D gene, clone size, J gene, V gene, CDR3 DNA, CDR3 protein. D genes are given only for firm matches. The listing skips clone size in some rows; elsewhere it reads once, few, many or a size class.

D: -; size: -; J: TRBJ2-7; V: TRBV20-1; DNA: TGCAGTGCTACCGGACGGTACGAGCAGTACTTC; CDR3: CSATGRYEQYF
D: -; size: -; J: TRBJ1-4; V: TRBV10-3; DNA: TGTGCCATCAGTGAGTCCCCAGGAAGGGAACTGTTTTTT; CDR3: CAISESPGRELFF
D: -; size: -; J: TRBJ2-7; V: TRBV3-1/TRBV3-2; DNA: TGTGCCAGCAGCCAAGCGAGGATTCGGCACGAGCAGTACTTC; CDR3: CASSQARIRHEQYF
D: -; size: -; J: TRBJ1-4; V: TRBV19; DNA: TGTGCCAGTAGTTCACGGAAGGGGGTTGAAAAACTGTTTTTT; CDR3: CASSSRKGVEKLFF
D: TRBD1; size: -; J: TRBJ1-1; V: TRBV14; DNA: TGTGCCAGCAGCCAAGTACGCTGGGACAGGGTTTGGGCTGAAGCTTTCTTT; CDR3: CASSQVRWDRVWAEAFF
D: -; size: large; J: TRBJ1-3; V: TRBV6-6; DNA: TGTGCCAGCAGTGCCCCGGGAAACACCATATATTTT; CDR3: CASSAPGNTIYF
D: -; size: -; J: TRBJ2-1; V: TRBV5-4; DNA: TGTGCCAGCAGCCCTTCGACCGACTACAACAATGAGCAGTTCTTC; CDR3: CASSPSTDYNNEQFF
D: TRBD1; size: -; J: TRBJ2-7; V: TRBV7-2; DNA: TGTGCCAGCAGCCCTCACGGACAGGGGGCCGGCGAGCAGTACTTC; CDR3: CASSPHGQGAGEQYF
D: -; size: -; J: TRBJ1-5; V: TRBV10-1; DNA: TGCGCCAGCAGTGAACGACGAGGGTGCGGTCAGCCCCAGCATTTT; CDR3: CASSERRGCGQPQHF
D: -; size: -; J: TRBJ1-1; V: TRBV11-2; DNA: TGTGCCAGCATTCCCCCTAGGGGGGCTAGGGACACTGAAGCTTTCTTT; CDR3: CASIPPRGARDTEAFF
D: -; size: -; J: TRBJ1-4; V: TRBV4-2; DNA: TGTGCCAGCAGCCAAGATCATCGGCAGGGGAGGAATGAAAAACTGTTTTTT; CDR3: CASSQDHRQGRNEKLFF
D: -; size: -; J: TRBJ2-7; V: TRBV23-1; DNA: TGCGCCAGCAGTCAAACGCTCCCGGGACTCCGGGCGTGGGAGCAGTACTTC; CDR3: CASSQTLPGLRAWEQYF
D: -; size: few; J: TRBJ1-1; V: TRBV3-1/TRBV3-2; DNA: TGTGCCAGCAGCCTCGCAGAGGGGAACACTGAAGCTTTCTTT; CDR3: CASSLAEGNTEAFF
D: TRBD1; size: once; J: TRBJ2-7; V: TRBV5-4; DNA: TGTGCCAGCAGCTTGGGGACAGGCTACGAGCAGTACTTC; CDR3: CASSLGTGYEQYF
D: -; size: -; J: TRBJ2-7; V: TRBV10-2; DNA: TGCGCCTGTTCTGAGGGGATGGTCTACGAGCAGTACTTC; CDR3: CACSEGMVYEQYF
D: -; size: -; J: TRBJ2-7; V: TRBV6-5; DNA: TGTGTCGTCCAGGGGTCCCCACCGAGCTCCTACGAGCAGTACTTC; CDR3: CVVQGSPPSSYEQYF
D: -; size: -; J: TRBJ2-3; V: TRBV4-2; DNA: TGTGCCAGCAGCCAAGATCCCCCGGGGGCCGGTGTAGATACGCAGTATTTT; CDR3: CASSQDPPGAGVDTQYF
D: -; size: -; J: TRBJ2-1; V: TRBV19; DNA: TGTGCCAGTATCGGGGGCCTCTCCTACAATGAGCAGTTCTTC; CDR3: CASIGGLSYNEQFF
D: TRBD1; size: -; J: TRBJ1-5; V: TRBV28; DNA: TGTGCCAGCAGTCAAGCAGGGGGCGCGTATCAGCCCCAGCATTTT; CDR3: CASSQAGGAYQPQHF
D: TRBD1; size: few; J: TRBJ1-1; V: TRBV18; DNA: TGTGCCAGCTCACCACCCGCGGCAGGGGGTAGCACTGAAGCTTTCTTT; CDR3: CASSPPAAGGSTEAFF
D: TRBD2; size: -; J: TRBJ2-2; V: TRBV13; DNA: TGTGCCAGCAGCGAGAGACTAGCGGGACCTAACACCGGGGAGCTGTTTTTT; CDR3: CASSERLAGPNTGELFF
D: -; size: -; J: TRBJ1-4; V: TRBV18; DNA: TGTGCCAGCTCACCAAATTCTATTGGGTCAGGTGAAAAACTGTTTTTT; CDR3: CASSPNSIGSGEKLFF
D: TRBD2; size: -; J: TRBJ2-7; V: TRBV4-2; DNA: TGTGCCAGCAGCCAAGATGGGTGGGGGGGCTCCTACGAGCAGTACTTC; CDR3: CASSQDGWGGSYEQYF
D: -; size: -; J: TRBJ1-2; V: TRBV15; DNA: TGTGCCACCAGCAGAGAAGGCGCTGTTTGGACTAACTATGGCTACACCTTC; CDR3: CATSREGAVWTNYGYTF
D: -; size: -; J: TRBJ1-5; V: TRBV6-6; DNA: TGTGCCAGCAGCCGGGACATCAGCAATCAGCCCCAGCATTTT; CDR3: CASSRDISNQPQHF
D: -; size: -; J: TRBJ1-4; V: TRBV14; DNA: TGTGCCAGCAGCCAAGAACGGTACGGAAAACTGTTTTTT; CDR3: CASSQERYGKLFF
D: -; size: -; J: TRBJ1-2; V: TRBV19; DNA: TGTGCCAGTACCCTCGGACGCGGCTATGGCTACACCTTC; CDR3: CASTLGRGYGYTF
D: TRBD1; size: -; J: TRBJ2-3; V: TRBV20-1; DNA: TGCAGTGCTAGTGGACCCGGCCTGACAGGGACGGATACGCAGTATTTT; CDR3: CSASGPGLTGTDTQYF
D: -; size: -; J: TRBJ1-2; V: TRBV6-1; DNA: TGTGCCAGCAGTGAAGGGACAGCTTTCTATGGCTACACCTTC; CDR3: CASSEGTAFYGYTF
D: -; size: -; J: TRBJ2-3; V: TRBV4-1; DNA: TGCGCCAGCAGCCATGCAAGCCATTCTAGCACAGATACGCAGTATTTT; CDR3: CASSHASHSSTDTQYF
D: TRBD1; size: -; J: TRBJ1-5; V: TRBV30; DNA: TGTGCCTGGAGTCCGGACAGGATTAATCAGCCCCAGCATTTT; CDR3: CAWSPDRINQPQHF
D: -; size: -; J: TRBJ2-5; V: TRBV7-2; DNA: TGTGCCAGCAGCCTCGGGACAACCAAAGAGACCCAGTACTTC; CDR3: CASSLGTTKETQYF
D: -; size: once; J: TRBJ2-1; V: TRBV4-2; DNA: TGTGCCAGCAGCCAAGACTGGTGGGGGACCTACAATGAGCAGTTCTTC; CDR3: CASSQDWWGTYNEQFF
D: TRBD2; size: -; J: TRBJ2-1; V: TRBV27; DNA: TGTGCCAGCAGTCCGTCTAGCGGGAGCACCAATGAGCAGTTCTTC; CDR3: CASSPSSGSTNEQFF
D: -; size: -; J: TRBJ2-3; V: TRBV7-2; DNA: TGTGCCAGCAGCTTAGCGGGGTCAGGCACAGATACGCAGTATTTT; CDR3: CASSLAGSGTDTQYF
D: -; size: few; J: TRBJ2-7; V: TRBV3-1/TRBV3-2; DNA: TGTGCCAGCAGCCAAGTGGCTAGTAACGAGCAGTACTTC; CDR3: CASSQVASNEQYF
D: -; size: few; J: TRBJ1-5; V: TRBV4-2; DNA: TGTGCCAGCAGCCAAGGCCCACAGGTGTTTAGCAATCAGCCCCAGCATTTT; CDR3: CASSQGPQVFSNQPQHF
D: -; size: few; J: TRBJ1-1; V: TRBV5-1; DNA: TGCGCCAGCAGCTCAGACAGGTTGAACACTGAAGCTTTCTTT; CDR3: CASSSDRLNTEAFF
D: -; size: -; J: TRBJ1-2; V: TRBV4-1; DNA: TGCGCCAGCAGCCCTTCGTCGACAGTCTATGGCTACACCTTC; CDR3: CASSPSSTVYGYTF
D: TRBD1; size: -; J: TRBJ2-1; V: TRBV12-3/TRBV12-4; DNA: TGTGCCAGCAGACCAGACAGGGTCAATGAGCAGTTCTTC; CDR3: CASRPDRVNEQFF
D: -; size: -; J: TRBJ2-7; V: TRBV3-1/TRBV3-2; DNA: TGTGCCAGCAGCCAAGCCCTACCCACCGGGACGGGCTCCTACGAGCAGTACTTC; CDR3: CASSQALPTGTGSYEQYF
D: -; size: -; J: TRBJ2-6; V: TRBV7-6; DNA: TGTGCCAGCAGCCAAAGACCCTCTGGGGCCAACGTCCTGACTTTC; CDR3: CASSQRPSGANVLTF
D: -; size: once; J: TRBJ1-1; V: TRBV9; DNA: TGTGCCAGCAGCGTAGGGGGGCAATTGAACACTGAAGCTTTCTTT; CDR3: CASSVGGQLNTEAFF